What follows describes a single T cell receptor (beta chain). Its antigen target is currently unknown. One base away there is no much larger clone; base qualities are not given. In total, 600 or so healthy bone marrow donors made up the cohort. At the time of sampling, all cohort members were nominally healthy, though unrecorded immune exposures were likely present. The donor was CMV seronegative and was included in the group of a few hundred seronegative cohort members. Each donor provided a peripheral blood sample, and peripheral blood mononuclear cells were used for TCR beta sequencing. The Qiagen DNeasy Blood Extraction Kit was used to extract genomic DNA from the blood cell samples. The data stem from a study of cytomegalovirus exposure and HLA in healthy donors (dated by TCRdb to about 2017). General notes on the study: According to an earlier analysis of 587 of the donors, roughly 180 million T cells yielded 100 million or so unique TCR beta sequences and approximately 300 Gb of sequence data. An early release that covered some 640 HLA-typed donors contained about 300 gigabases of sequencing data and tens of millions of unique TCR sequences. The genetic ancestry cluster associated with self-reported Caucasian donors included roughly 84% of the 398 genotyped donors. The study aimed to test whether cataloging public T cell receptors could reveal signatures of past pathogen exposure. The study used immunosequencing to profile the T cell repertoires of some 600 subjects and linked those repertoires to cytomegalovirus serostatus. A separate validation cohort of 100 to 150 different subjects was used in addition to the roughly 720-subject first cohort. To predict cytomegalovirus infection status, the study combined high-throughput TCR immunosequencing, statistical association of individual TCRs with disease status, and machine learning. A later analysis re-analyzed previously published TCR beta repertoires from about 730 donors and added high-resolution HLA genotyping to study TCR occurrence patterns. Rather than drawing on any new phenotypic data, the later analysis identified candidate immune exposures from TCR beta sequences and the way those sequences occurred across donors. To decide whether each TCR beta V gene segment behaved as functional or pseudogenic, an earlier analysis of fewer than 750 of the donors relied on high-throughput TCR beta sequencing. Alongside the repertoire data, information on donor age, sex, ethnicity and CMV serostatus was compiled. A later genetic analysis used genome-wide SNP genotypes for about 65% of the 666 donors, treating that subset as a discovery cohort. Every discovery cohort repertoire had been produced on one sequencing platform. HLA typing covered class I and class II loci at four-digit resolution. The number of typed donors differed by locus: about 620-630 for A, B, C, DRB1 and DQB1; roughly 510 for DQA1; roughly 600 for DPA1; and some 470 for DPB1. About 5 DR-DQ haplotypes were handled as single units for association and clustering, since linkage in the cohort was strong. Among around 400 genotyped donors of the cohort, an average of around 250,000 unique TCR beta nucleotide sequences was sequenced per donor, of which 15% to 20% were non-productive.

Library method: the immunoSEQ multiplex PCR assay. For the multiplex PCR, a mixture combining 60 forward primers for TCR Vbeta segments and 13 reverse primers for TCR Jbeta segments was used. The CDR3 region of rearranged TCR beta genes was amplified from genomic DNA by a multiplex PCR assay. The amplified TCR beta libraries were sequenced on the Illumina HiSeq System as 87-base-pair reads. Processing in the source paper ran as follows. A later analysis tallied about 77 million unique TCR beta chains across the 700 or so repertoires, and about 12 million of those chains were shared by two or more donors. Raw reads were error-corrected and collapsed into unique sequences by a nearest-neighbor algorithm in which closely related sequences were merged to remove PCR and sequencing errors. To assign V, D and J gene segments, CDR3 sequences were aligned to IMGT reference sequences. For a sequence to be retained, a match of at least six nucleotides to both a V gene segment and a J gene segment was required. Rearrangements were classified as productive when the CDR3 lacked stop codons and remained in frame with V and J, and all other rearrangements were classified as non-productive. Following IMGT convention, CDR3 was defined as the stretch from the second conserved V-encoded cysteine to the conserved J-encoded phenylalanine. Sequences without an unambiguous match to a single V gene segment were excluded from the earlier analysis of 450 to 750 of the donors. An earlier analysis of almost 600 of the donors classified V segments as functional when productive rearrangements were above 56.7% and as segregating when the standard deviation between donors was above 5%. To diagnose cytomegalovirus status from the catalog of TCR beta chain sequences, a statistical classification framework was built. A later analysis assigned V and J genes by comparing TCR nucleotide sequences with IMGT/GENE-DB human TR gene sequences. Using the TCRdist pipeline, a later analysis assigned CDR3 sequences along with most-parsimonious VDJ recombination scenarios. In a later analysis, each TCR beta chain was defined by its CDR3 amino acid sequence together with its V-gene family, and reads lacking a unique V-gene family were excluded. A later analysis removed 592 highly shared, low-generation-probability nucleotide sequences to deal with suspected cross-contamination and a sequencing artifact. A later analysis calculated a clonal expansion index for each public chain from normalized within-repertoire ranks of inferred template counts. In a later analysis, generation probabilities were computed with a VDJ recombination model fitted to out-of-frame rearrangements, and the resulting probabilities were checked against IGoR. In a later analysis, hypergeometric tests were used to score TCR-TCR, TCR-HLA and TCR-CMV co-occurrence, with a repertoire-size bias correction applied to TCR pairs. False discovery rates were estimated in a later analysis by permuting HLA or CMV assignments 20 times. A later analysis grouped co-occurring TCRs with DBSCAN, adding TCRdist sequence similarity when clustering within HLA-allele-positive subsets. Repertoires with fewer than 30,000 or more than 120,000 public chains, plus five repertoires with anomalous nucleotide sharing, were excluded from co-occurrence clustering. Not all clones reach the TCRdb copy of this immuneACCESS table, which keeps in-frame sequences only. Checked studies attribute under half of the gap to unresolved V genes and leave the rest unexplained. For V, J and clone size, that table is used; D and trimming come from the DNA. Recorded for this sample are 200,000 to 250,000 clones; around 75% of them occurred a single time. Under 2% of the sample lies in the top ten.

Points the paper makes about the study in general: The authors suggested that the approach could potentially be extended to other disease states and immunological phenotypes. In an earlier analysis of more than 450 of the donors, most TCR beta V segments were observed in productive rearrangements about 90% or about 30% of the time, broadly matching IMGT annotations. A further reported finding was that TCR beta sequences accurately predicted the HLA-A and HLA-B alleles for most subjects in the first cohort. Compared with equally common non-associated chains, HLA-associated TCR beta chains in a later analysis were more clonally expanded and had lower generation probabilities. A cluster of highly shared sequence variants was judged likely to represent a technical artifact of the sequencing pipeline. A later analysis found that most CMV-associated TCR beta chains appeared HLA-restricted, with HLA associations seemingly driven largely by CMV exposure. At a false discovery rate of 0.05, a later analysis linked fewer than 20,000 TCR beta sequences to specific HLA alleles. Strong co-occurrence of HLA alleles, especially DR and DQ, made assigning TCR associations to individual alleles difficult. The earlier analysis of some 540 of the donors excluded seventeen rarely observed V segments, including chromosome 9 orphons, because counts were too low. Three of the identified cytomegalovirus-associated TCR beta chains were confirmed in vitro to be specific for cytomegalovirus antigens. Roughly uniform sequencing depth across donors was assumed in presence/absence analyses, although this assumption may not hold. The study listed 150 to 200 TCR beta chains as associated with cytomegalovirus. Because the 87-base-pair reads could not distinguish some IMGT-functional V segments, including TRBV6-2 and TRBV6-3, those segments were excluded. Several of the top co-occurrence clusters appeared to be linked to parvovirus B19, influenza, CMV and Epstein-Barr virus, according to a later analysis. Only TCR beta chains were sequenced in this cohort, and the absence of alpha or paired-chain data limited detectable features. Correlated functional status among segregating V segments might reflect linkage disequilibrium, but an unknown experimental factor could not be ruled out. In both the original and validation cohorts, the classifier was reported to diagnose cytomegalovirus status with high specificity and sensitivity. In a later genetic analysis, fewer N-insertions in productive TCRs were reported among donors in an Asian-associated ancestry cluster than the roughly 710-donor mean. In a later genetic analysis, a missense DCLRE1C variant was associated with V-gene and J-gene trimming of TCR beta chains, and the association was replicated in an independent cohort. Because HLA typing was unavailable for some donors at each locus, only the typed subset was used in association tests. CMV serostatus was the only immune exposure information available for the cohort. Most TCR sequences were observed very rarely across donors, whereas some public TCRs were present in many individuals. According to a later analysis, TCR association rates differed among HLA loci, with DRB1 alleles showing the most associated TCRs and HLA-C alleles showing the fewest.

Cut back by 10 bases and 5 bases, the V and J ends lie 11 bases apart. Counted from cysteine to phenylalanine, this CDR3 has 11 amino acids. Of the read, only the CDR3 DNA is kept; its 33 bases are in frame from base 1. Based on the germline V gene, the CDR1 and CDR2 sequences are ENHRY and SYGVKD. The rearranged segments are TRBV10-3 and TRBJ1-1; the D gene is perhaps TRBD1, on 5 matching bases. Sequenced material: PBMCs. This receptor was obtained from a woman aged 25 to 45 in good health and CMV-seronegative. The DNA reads TGTGCCACTCAGGAGGGGACTGAAGCTTTCTTT. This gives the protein CATQEGTEAFF.